The 23 T cell receptor beta chains presented below share a single source sample, sequenced in a study of blood T cell repertoires in COVID-19. The protocol was immunoSEQ multiplex PCR, while the TCRdb copy is restricted to in-frame clones and leaves out a portion. The table lists around 30,000 clones, 60% to 85% of them singletons. Sequencing was carried out using peripheral blood. The receptor source for this set is a woman aged 70 to 79 with active or convalescent COVID-19.

The genes are TRBV9 and TRBJ2-1; 7 nucleotides match TRBD2. Looked up from germline, CDR1 is SGDLS and CDR2 is YYNGEE. The CDR3 covers 16 residues. Unmatched junction bases numbered 16, after V lost 3 bases and J lost 10 bases. CDR3 region: CASSATGGSALEEQFF. The CDR3 DNA reads TGTGCCAGCAGCGCCACCGGCGGGAGTGCCCTTGAGGAGCAGTTCTTC.

This sequence joins TRBV13 and TRBJ1-1; D gene ambiguous. This CDR3 is 17 amino acids long. Germline CDR1 PRHDT, CDR2 FYEKMQ (reference sequence). Trimming left V 3 bases short and J 4 bases short, with 21 bases between. The CDR3 is CASSLGRIALLATEAFF. CDR3 sequence (DNA): TGTGCCAGCAGCTTGGGGAGGATTGCGCTGTTGGCCACTGAAGCTTTCTTT.

This clone was seen only a few times. The rearrangement joins TRBV29-1 to TRBJ1-1; a possible D gene is TRBD1 (5 bases). Germline values: CDR1 SQVTM, CDR2 ANQGSEA. Between the trimmed V and J ends, which lost 6 bases and 2 bases, there was a span of 13 bases. The CDR3 runs to 13 residues. The CDR3 DNA follows: TGCAGCGTCGGGATCGGGGGAAACACTGAAGCTTTCTTT. Its translation is CSVGIGGNTEAFF.

The chain links TRBV27 to TRBJ1-2; 9 bases fit TRBD1. In germline, CDR1 is MNHEY, CDR2 SMNVEV (reference sequence). With 8 bases clipped from V and 5 bases from J, the junction kept 9 bases outside the gene matches. The CDR3 length is 14 residues. In DNA form, the CDR3 reads TGTGCCAGCCGGGCCGGGACAGGGAGATATGGCTACACCTTC. This encodes CASRAGTGRYGYTF.

CDR3 residues: CASSQPPDRLVSLMDYGYTF. CDR3 sequence (DNA): TGTGCCAGCAGCCAACCCCCCGACAGGTTGGTATCGCTGATGGACTATGGCTACACCTTC. The gene calls are TRBV3-1 (or the pseudogene TRBV3-2) and TRBJ1-2; D might be TRBD1 (6 bases). Per the germline V gene, CDR1 is LGHDT and CDR2 is YNNKEL (reference sequence). Trimming took 2 bases from V and 3 from J, leaving 28 bases between them. The CDR3 runs 20 residues.

The chain joins TRBV28 to TRBJ1-2; D possibly corresponds to TRBD1 (5 bases). Germline CDR1 and CDR2: MDHEN and SYDVKM. This CDR3 comprises 15 residues. V lost 1 base, J lost 8 bases, and 17 bases lay in between. This chain's CDR3 is CASSLLSIRAVGYTF. In DNA form, the CDR3 reads TGTGCCAGCAGTTTATTAAGTATCAGGGCGGTGGGCTACACCTTC.

The chain couples TRBV6-2 or TRBV6-3 to TRBJ1-5, with 7 bases fitting TRBD1. CDR3 size: 15 residues. CDR1 and CDR2 from the germline V gene are MNHEY and SVGEGT. J lost 0 bases, V lost 5 bases, and 4 bases had no gene match. CDR3 in DNA: TGTGCCAGCAGTCAGAGGGGGCTTAGCAATCAGCCCCAGCATTTT. Its translation is CASSQRGLSNQPQHF.

Note on this clone: Mismatch with germline at one junction end may stem from a read error. This chain connects TRBV2 to TRBJ2-3; the D gene is possibly TRBD2 (6 bases). The length of the CDR3 is 11 residues. Germline values: CDR1 SNHLY, CDR2 FYNNEI. The CDR3 loop is CASSGDSRSSF. Here the CDR3 DNA reads TGTGCCAGCAGTGGGGACTCCAGGTCCTCATTT.

This clone was found a few times. V is TRBV1 and J is TRBJ2-2; no DNA check was done on the table's D call, TRBD2. TRBV1 is an annotated pseudogene. The CDR3 extends over 19 amino acids. This chain's CDR3 is CTSSQDGRTSFSNTGELFF. The CDR3 DNA sequence: TGCACCAGCAGCCAAGACGGGAGGACATCCTTTTCCAACACCGGGGAGCTGTTTTTT.

This clone appeared a few times. V gene TRBV7-2 combines with J gene TRBJ1-6, with D uncertain. The V gene lost 1 base and the J gene lost 0 bases, with 7 bases spanning the gap. CDR3 length equals 16 residues. The germline V gene encodes CDR1 SGHTA and CDR2 FQGNSA. CDR3 sequence (DNA): TGTGCCAGCAGCTTAGGGTCTAGCTCCTATAATTCACCCCTCCACTTT. Amino acid sequence: CASSLGSSSYNSPLHF. Together with reference TRBV7-2 and TRBJ1-6, the CDR3 gives the full variable domain: GAGVSQSPSNKVTEKGKDVELRCDPISGHTALYWYRQSLGQGLEFLIYFQGNSAPDKSGLPSDRFSAERTGGSVSTLTIQRTQQEDSAVYLCASSLGSSSYNSPLHFGNGTRLTVT.

In DNA form, the CDR3 reads TGTGCCAGCGGTAGCTCCTACAATGAGCAGTTCTTC. Its translation: CASGSSYNEQFF. The chain is built from TRBV11-2 and TRBJ2-1; no definite D call. The CDR3 has 12 residues. The germline V gene has CDR1 SGHAT and CDR2 FQNNGV. Trimming left V 8 bases short and J 0 bases short, with 5 bases between.

As DNA, the CDR3 is TGTGCCAGCAGTGAAGACAGGGGGGTTGGAGGAAGAGAAAAACTGTTTTTT. Protein sequence: CASSEDRGVGGREKLFF. The chain combines TRBV27 with TRBJ1-4; 9 bases are a match to TRBD1. With V trimmed by 5 bases and J by 8 bases, 15 bases remained unmatched. The CDR3 is 17 amino acids. Germline V gene sequence: CDR1 MNHEY, CDR2 SMNVEV (reference sequence).

The chain is built from TRBV9 and TRBJ1-1; a possible D gene is TRBD1 (5 bases). Germline lookup yields CDR1 SGDLS and CDR2 YYNGEE. V was pared by 4 bases and J by 4 bases, with 14 bases between. The CDR3 loop spans 14 amino acids. The CDR3 is CASSMTALGTEAFF. The CDR3 DNA follows: TGTGCCAGCAGCATGACAGCCCTCGGCACTGAAGCTTTCTTT.

The gene calls are TRBV19 and TRBJ2-3; 11 bases align to TRBD1. CDR3 size: 14 residues. J lost 4 bases, V lost 6 bases, and 3 bases had no gene match. Germline CDR1 is LNHDA and CDR2 is SQIVND (reference sequence). CDR3 in amino acids: CASRGTGGSDTQYF. The CDR3 DNA reads TGTGCCAGTAGGGGGACAGGGGGGTCAGATACGCAGTATTTT. Variable domain in full (rest from reference TRBV19 and TRBJ2-3): DGGITQSPKYLFRKEGQNVTLSCEQNLNHDAMYWYRQDPGQGLRLIYYSQIVNDFQKGDIAEGYSVSREKKESFPLTVTSAQKNPTAFYLCASRGTGGSDTQYFGPGTRLTVL.

V is TRBV15 and J is TRBJ2-2, with TRBD2 as a possible D gene (5 bases). Germline assignment: CDR1 LNHNV and CDR2 YYDKDF (reference sequence). Trimming stripped 3 bases from V and 1 base from J, with 18 bases between. The CDR3 consists of 18 residues. CDR3 protein: CATSRRTFSGGNTGELFF. The CDR3 bases are TGTGCCACCAGCAGGAGGACTTTCTCCGGTGGGAACACCGGGGAGCTGTTTTTT.

There are a few counts of this clone. The chain recombines TRBV3-1 (or the pseudogene TRBV3-2) with TRBJ2-7; 8 nucleotides agree with TRBD1. Germline V gives CDR1 LGHDT, CDR2 YNNKEL (reference sequence). Unmatched junction bases numbered 14, after V lost 4 bases and J lost 6 bases. CDR3 length equals 16 residues. CDR3: CASSPARTGFSGEQYF. DNA of the CDR3: TGTGCCAGCAGCCCAGCCCGGACAGGGTTTTCAGGCGAGCAGTACTTC.

This chain connects TRBV6-5 to TRBJ2-1; D remains ambiguous. The CDR3 covers 15 residues. Looked up from germline, CDR1 is MNHEY and CDR2 is SVGAGI. Trimming removed 6 bases at V and 2 bases at J, with 14 bases between. The DNA for the CDR3 is TGTGCCAGCAGCCCCAGTTGGCTTACCTACAATGAGCAGTTCTTC. It encodes CASSPSWLTYNEQFF.

CDR3 nucleotides: TGCGCCAGCAGCTCTGAATGGACAGGGCGAGGCTACACCTTC. It encodes CASSSEWTGRGYTF. The rearrangement links TRBV5-1 to TRBJ1-2; 8 bases map to TRBD1. CDR1 is SGHRS, CDR2 YFSETQ, per germline. V lost 3 bases to trimming and J lost 8 bases; unmatched junction nucleotides: 9. CDR3 length: 14 amino acids.

V gene TRBV5-1 combines with J gene TRBJ2-2; TRBD2 might be the D (5 bases). This CDR3 spans 15 amino acids. V lost 0 bases and J 4 bases, leaving 10 bases between the germline ends. In germline, CDR1 is SGHRS, CDR2 YFSETQ. CDR3 residues: CASSLVGVSTGELFF. The CDR3 DNA is TGCGCCAGCAGCTTGGTCGGGGTCAGCACCGGGGAGCTGTTTTTT.

The V and J genes are TRBV12-3 or TRBV12-4 and TRBJ1-1; D is unclear. Trimming shortened V by 4 bases and J by 2 bases, and 8 bases separated the two germline ends. The CDR3 has 13 amino acids. The CDR3 DNA is TGTGCCAGCAGTTCCCGGGTAAACACTGAAGCTTTCTTT. As protein: CASSSRVNTEAFF.

J is TRBJ2-7 and V is TRBV19, with 13 bases that match TRBD2. V shed 4 bases and J 3 bases; nucleotides not matched to a gene: 6. CDR3 length: 16 amino acids. Germline assignment: CDR1 LNHDA and CDR2 SQIVND (reference sequence). CDR3 DNA sequence: TGTGCCAGTAGTACTATTCGACTAGCGGGAGGCTACGAGCAGTACTTC. Translating gives CASSTIRLAGGYEQYF.

V is TRBV11-3 and J is TRBJ2-1, with a possible D match to TRBD1 (5 bases). Germline CDR1 reads SGHNT; CDR2 reads YENEEA. V lost 0 bases and J lost 1, with 10 bases in between. This CDR3 has 16 residues. CDR3 coding DNA: TGTGCCAGCAGCTTAGAGGGGCCCCAATCCTACAATGAGCAGTTCTTC. Its translation: CASSLEGPQSYNEQFF. The variable domain in full, completed from reference TRBV11-3 and TRBJ2-1, reads EAGVVQSPRYKIIEKKQPVAFWCNPISGHNTLYWYLQNLGQGPELLIRYENEEAVDDSQLPKDRFSAERLKGVDSTLKIQPAELGDSAVYLCASSLEGPQSYNEQFFGPGTRLTVL.

The V call is TRBV18, the J call TRBJ1-2, with 10 bases matching TRBD1. The V and J ends lost 2 bases and 8 bases, in that order; junction bases with no gene match: 8. The CDR3 loop spans 15 amino acids. Germline CDR1 reads KGHSH; CDR2 reads LQKENI. CDR3 protein: CASSPSFRDRGGYTF. DNA of the CDR3: TGTGCCAGCTCACCAAGTTTCCGGGACAGGGGCGGCTACACCTTC.